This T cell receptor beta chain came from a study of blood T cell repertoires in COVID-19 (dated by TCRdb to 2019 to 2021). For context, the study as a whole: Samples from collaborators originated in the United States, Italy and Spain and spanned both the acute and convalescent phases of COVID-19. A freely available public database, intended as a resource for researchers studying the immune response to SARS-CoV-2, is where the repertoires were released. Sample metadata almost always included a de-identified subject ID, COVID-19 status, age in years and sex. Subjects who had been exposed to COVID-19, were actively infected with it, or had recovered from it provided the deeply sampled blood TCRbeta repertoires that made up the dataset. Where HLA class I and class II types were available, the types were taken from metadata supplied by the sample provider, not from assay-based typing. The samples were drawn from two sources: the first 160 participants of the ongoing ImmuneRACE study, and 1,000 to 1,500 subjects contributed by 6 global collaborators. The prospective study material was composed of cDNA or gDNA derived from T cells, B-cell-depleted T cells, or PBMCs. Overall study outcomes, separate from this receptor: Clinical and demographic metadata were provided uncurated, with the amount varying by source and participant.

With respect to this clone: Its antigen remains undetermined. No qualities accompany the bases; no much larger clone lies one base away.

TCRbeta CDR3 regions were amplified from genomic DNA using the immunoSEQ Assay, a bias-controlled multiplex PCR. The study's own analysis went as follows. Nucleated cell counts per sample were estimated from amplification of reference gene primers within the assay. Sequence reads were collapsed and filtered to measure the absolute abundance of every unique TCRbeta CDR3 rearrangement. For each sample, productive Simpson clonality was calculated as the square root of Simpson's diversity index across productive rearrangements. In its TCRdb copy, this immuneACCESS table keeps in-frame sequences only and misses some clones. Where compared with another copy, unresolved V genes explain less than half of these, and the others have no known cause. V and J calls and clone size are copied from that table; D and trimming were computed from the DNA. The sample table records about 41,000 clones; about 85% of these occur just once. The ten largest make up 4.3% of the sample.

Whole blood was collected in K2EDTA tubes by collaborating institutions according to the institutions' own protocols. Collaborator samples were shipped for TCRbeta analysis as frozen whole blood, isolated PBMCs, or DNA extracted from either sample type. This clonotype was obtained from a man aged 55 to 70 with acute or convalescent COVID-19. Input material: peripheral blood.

CDR3 reads: CASSQKGLAGKDEQYF. The DNA sequence is as follows: TGTGCCAGCAGCCAGAAGGGGCTAGCGGGGAAAGACGAGCAGTACTTC. The chain employs TRBV6-9 and TRBJ2-7; the junction holds 9 bases that match TRBD2. From V the trimming removes 6 bases and from J it removes 5 bases, while the gene matches leave 14 bases of the junction unaccounted for. From the cysteine through the phenylalanine, the CDR3 covers 16 amino acids. Of the read, only the CDR3 DNA is kept; its 48 bases are in frame from base 1. CDR1 MNHGY and CDR2 SVAAGI are derived from the germline V gene.